Listed here are 16 T cell receptor beta chains from one sample, sequenced in a study of CD8 T cells in ankylosing spondylitis. TCRdb called the 5' RACE reads again in MiXCR, with one record for every CDR3 protein. The table records about 130,000 distinct CDR3 sequences, about a tenth of them present only once. Sequenced material: blood, either unsorted or a sorted T cell fraction (not recorded which). All receptors derive from a male donor with ankylosing spondylitis or in good health (not recorded which).

The rearrangement joins TRBV7-2 to TRBJ2-5, with TRBD1 as a possible D gene (6 bases). Trimming took off 5 bases at V and 4 bases at J, with 14 bases between the two ends. Germline CDR1 and CDR2: SGHTA and FQGNSA. CDR3 length: 14 residues. CDR3 protein: CASSRDTVGETQYF. CDR3 coding DNA: TGTGCCAGCAGCCGGGACACCGTGGGAGAGACCCAGTACTTC.

In its sample, this clonotype was seen many times. V gene TRBV5-1 combines with J gene TRBJ2-7; 7 bases agree with TRBD2. The ends lost 0 bases at V and 2 bases at J; junction bases unmatched: 5. This CDR3 region has 15 residues. Germline CDR1 SGHRS, CDR2 YFSETQ. This CDR3 is CASSLDSGRAYEQYF. The CDR3 DNA sequence: TGCGCCAGCAGCTTGGATAGTGGGAGGGCCTACGAGCAGTACTTC.

This clonotype came up a few times. V gene TRBV6-5 combines with J gene TRBJ1-1, with 9 bases aligning to TRBD1. This CDR3 is built from 15 residues. Germline V gene sequence: CDR1 MNHEY, CDR2 SVGAGI. V shed 2 bases and J 6 bases; nucleotides not matched to a gene: 7. The CDR3 DNA reads TGTGCCAGCAGTTACGCCGGGACAGGGACCTCTGAAGCTTTCTTT. Its protein product is CASSYAGTGTSEAFF.

This clonotype was seen ten or more times. The chain is built from TRBV5-1 and TRBJ2-5, with 7 bases lining up with TRBD1. This CDR3 has 15 amino acids. Losses at the gene ends were 0 bases for V and 4 bases for J; bases not matched to a gene: 6. Germline V CDR1 and CDR2: SGHRS, YFSETQ. CDR3 in amino acids: CASSLGDRDRETQYF. In nucleotides, the CDR3 is TGCGCCAGCAGCTTGGGTGACAGGGATCGAGAGACCCAGTACTTC.

In this sample, this clonotype turned up many times. The chain employs TRBV7-9 and TRBJ1-2; a weak D match, TRBD1 (5 bases). Germline lookup yields CDR1 SEHNR and CDR2 FQNEAQ (reference sequence). The CDR3 length is 15 residues. Trimming left V 1 base short and J 3 bases short, with 12 bases between. In nucleotides, the CDR3 is TGTGCCAGCAGCTTAGGGACATCCCACTACTATGGCTACACCTTC. This gives the protein CASSLGTSHYYGYTF.

This clonotype was picked up many times. V and J are TRBV7-2 and TRBJ1-1; TRBD1 might be the D (5 bases). The CDR3 extends over 15 amino acids. The germline V and J ends were trimmed by 1 base and 0 bases, with 9 bases remaining between them. Germline V gene sequence: CDR1 SGHTA, CDR2 FQGNSA. The CDR3 reads CASSLVATVNTEAFF. The CDR3 bases are TGTGCCAGCAGCTTAGTAGCGACAGTGAACACTGAAGCTTTCTTT.

The V and J genes are TRBV5-1 and TRBJ1-6; 7 bases match TRBD1. V dropped 0 bases and J dropped 7; count of bases not matched to a gene: 1. Germline V gene sequence: CDR1 SGHRS, CDR2 YFSETQ. The CDR3 has 14 amino acids. The chain's CDR3 is CASSLGQGNSPLHF. CDR3 nucleotide sequence: TGCGCCAGCAGCTTGGGACAGGGCAATTCACCCCTCCACTTT.

This clonotype was counted many times. This rearrangement joins TRBV7-2 to TRBJ2-2; D is unclear. The CDR3 contains 15 residues. With 0 bases removed from V and 4 bases from J, the gap between germline ends came to 9 bases. Germline CDR1 SGHTA, CDR2 FQGNSA. The CDR3 DNA is TGTGCCAGCAGCTTAGCGCTTATCACCACCGGGGAGCTGTTTTTT. It specifies CASSLALITTGELFF. Using reference TRBV7-2 and TRBJ2-2 for the parts outside the CDR3, the full variable domain is GAGVSQSPSNKVTEKGKDVELRCDPISGHTALYWYRQSLGQGLEFLIYFQGNSAPDKSGLPSDRFSAERTGGSVSTLTIQRTQQEDSAVYLCASSLALITTGELFFGEGSRLTVL.

The chain employs TRBV4-3 and TRBJ2-1, with 14 bases that match TRBD2. CDR1 is LGHNA and CDR2 is YSLEER in the germline V gene. J gave up 9 bases and V 5 bases, and 9 bases lay outside the gene matches. There are 16 residues in the CDR3. CDR3 region: CASSEHGTSGSFEQFF. CDR3 nucleotides: TGCGCCAGCAGCGAACACGGGACTAGCGGGAGTTTTGAGCAGTTCTTC.

V usage is TRBV11-3 and J usage is TRBJ2-7; TRBD1 matches 10 bases. CDR3 length equals 17 residues. With 5 bases clipped from V and 1 base from J, the junction kept 11 bases outside the gene matches. Looked up from germline, CDR1 is SGHNT and CDR2 is YENEEA. The CDR3 DNA reads TGTGCCAGCAGCCCCCTTCTCCGGGACAGGGGATCCTACGAGCAGTACTTC. Amino acid sequence: CASSPLLRDRGSYEQYF.

This clonotype appeared many times. J is TRBJ1-1 and V is TRBV20-1; perhaps TRBD1 as D (5 bases). CDR1 and CDR2 from the germline V gene are DFQATT and SNEGSKA (reference sequence). This CDR3 is 11 amino acids long. The DNA for the CDR3 is TGCAGCACAGCCCGAGGGGCTGAAGCTTTCTTT. This translates into CSTARGAEAFF.

This clonotype was counted many times. The junction departs from germline at one end; a sequencing error may be responsible. The chain uses TRBV5-1 and TRBJ2-1; TRBD1 might be the D (5 bases). The CDR3 is made up of 15 amino acids. Germline assignment: CDR1 SGHRS and CDR2 YFSETQ. The CDR3 loop is CASSLGQGPYDEQFF. In nucleotides, the CDR3 is TGCGCCAGCAGCTTGGGGCAGGGTCCCTACGATGAGCAGTTCTTC.

This clonotype was counted many times. This chain joins TRBV5-1 and TRBJ2-1, with 7 bases identical to TRBD1. Losses at the gene ends were 6 bases for V and 6 bases for J; bases not matched to a gene: 15. Germline V CDR1 and CDR2: SGHRS, YFSETQ. The CDR3 is 16 amino acids. The CDR3 region is CASTQSRDSWFNEQFF. CDR3 DNA sequence: TGCGCCAGCACCCAATCTAGGGACAGTTGGTTCAATGAGCAGTTCTTC.

This clonotype was counted ten times or more. The chain combines TRBV12-3 or TRBV12-4 with TRBJ1-4; unclear D gene. The V end lost 6 bases, the J end lost 8 bases, and 16 bases lay between the germline ends. There are 14 residues in the CDR3. The CDR3 nucleotides read TGTGCCAGCAGCCGACAACGGCGGGCCGAAAAACTGTTTTTT. It is translated as CASSRQRRAEKLFF.

This clonotype was counted at least ten times. CDR3 amino acids: CSALIMNTEAFF. As DNA, the CDR3 is TGCAGTGCTCTGATCATGAACACTGAAGCTTTCTTT. V and J are TRBV20-1 and TRBJ1-1, with unresolved D. CDR1 and CDR2 (germline): DFQATT, SNEGSKA (reference sequence). V lost 5 bases and J 0 bases, leaving 7 bases between the germline ends. The CDR3 is 12 amino acids.

This clonotype was recorded at least ten times. The chain is built from TRBV11-2 and TRBJ2-7; 7 bases map to TRBD2. The trim removed 5 bases at V and 2 bases at J, leaving 9 bases unmatched. Germline V gene sequence: CDR1 SGHAT, CDR2 FQNNGV. This CDR3 comprises 15 residues. Here the CDR3 reads CASSRELAPTYEQYF. The CDR3 DNA follows: TGTGCCAGCAGCCGAGAACTAGCGCCCACCTACGAGCAGTACTTC. Variable domain in full (rest from reference TRBV11-2 and TRBJ2-7): EAGVAQSPRYKIIEKRQSVAFWCNPISGHATLYWYQQILGQGPKLLIQFQNNGVVDDSQLPKDRFSAERLKGVDSTLKIQPAKLEDSAVYLCASSRELAPTYEQYFGPGTRLTVT.